This TCR beta chain was recovered during a study of blood T cell repertoires in COVID-19. Study-level background: Donors in the United States, Italy and Spain gave samples during acute or convalescent COVID-19. Sample material is recorded as cDNA or gDNA derived from T cells, B-cell-depleted T cells, or PBMCs.

Trimming removed 1 base from V and 4 bases from J, with 5 bases in between. This CDR3 has 12 amino acids. Looked up from germline, CDR1 is LNHNV and CDR2 is YYDKDF (reference sequence). Original handling: Cell counts per sample came from amplifying reference gene primers. The data were produced by immunoSEQ multiplex PCR, yet TCRdb's version contains in-frame clones alone and is incomplete. V and J calls and clone size are copied from that table; D and trimming were computed from the DNA. The sample holds under 150,000 clones, over 75% seen once. This chain joins TRBV15 and TRBJ2-7, with D tentatively TRBD2 (5 bases). Sequencing was performed on peripheral blood. This TCR derives from a man aged 60-69 years with active or convalescent COVID-19. The CDR3 coding sequence is TGTGCCACCAGCAGAGGGGAGTACGAGCAGTACTTC. Translating gives CATSRGEYEQYF.